These 31 T cell receptor beta chains originate from one sample sequenced in a study of chronic HIV infection and antiretroviral therapy. TCRdb re-analysed the 5' RACE reads in MiXCR, keeping a single row per CDR3 protein. The sample yields around 31,000 distinct CDR3 sequences, 7% to 10% seen once. The sequencing sample was made of peripheral blood. The source is an adult who had HIV and had not received antiretroviral therapy, or was an uninfected healthy control (not recorded which).

This clonotype was observed at least ten times. The chain links TRBV5-1 to TRBJ2-7, with a possible D match to TRBD1 (6 bases). Germline CDR1 is SGHRS and CDR2 is YFSETQ. CDR3 length equals 14 residues. V lost 5 bases and J 0 bases, leaving 12 bases between the germline ends. Written as DNA, the CDR3 is TGCGCCAGCAGTTCGGCAGGGGCCTCCTACGAGCAGTACTTC. Translated, it gives CASSSAGASYEQYF.

This clonotype was seen many times. The chain joins TRBV12-3 or TRBV12-4 to TRBJ1-1, with TRBD1 matching 12 bases. Trimming at V came to 3 bases and at J to 3 bases, leaving 5 bases not matched to a gene. The CDR3 length is 16 residues. CDR3 nucleotide sequence: TGTGCCAGCAGTTTCGGGACAGGGGGCTCGGACACTGAAGCTTTCTTT. It is translated as CASSFGTGGSDTEAFF.

V is TRBV2 and J is TRBJ1-6, with a possible D match to TRBD1 (5 bases). The CDR3 is 16 amino acids. From germline, CDR1 is SNHLY and CDR2 FYNNEI. The V end lost 8 bases, the J end lost 0 bases, and 14 bases lay between the germline ends. In DNA form, the CDR3 reads TGTGCCAGCCAAACTCGGGGGAGCTCCTATAATTCACCCCTCCACTTT. Translated, it gives CASQTRGSSYNSPLHF.

This clonotype came up many times. The gene calls are TRBV29-1 and TRBJ2-5, with D possibly matching TRBD1 (5 bases). V gave up 2 bases and J gave up 2 bases, with 9 bases separating them. The CDR3 has 13 residues. Looked up from germline, CDR1 is SQVTM and CDR2 is ANQGSEA. CDR3 nucleotide sequence: TGCAGCGTTGAACACTACAGGCAAGAGACCCAGTACTTC. It encodes CSVEHYRQETQYF.

The chain is built from TRBV3-1 and TRBJ2-3; no clear D. V was shortened by 1 base and J by 2 bases, with 22 bases between the two germline ends. This CDR3 contains 19 residues. Germline V gene sequence: CDR1 LGHDT, CDR2 YNNKEL (reference sequence). In DNA, the CDR3 is TGTGCCAGCAGCCAAGTGTCTCTCGGGCGATCCCCTTTCACAGATACGCAGTATTTT. This gives the protein CASSQVSLGRSPFTDTQYF.

This clonotype was seen a handful of times. The J gene is TRBJ1-5, the V gene TRBV27, with no clear D. This CDR3 has 14 amino acids. Between the trimmed V and J ends, which lost 3 bases and 0 bases, there was a span of 6 bases. The germline CDR1 and CDR2 sequences are MNHEY and SMNVEV (reference sequence). CDR3 amino acids: CASSFAHSNQPQHF. The DNA for the CDR3 is TGTGCCAGCAGTTTTGCACATAGCAATCAGCCCCAGCATTTT.

In its sample, this clonotype was seen a few times. V and J are TRBV10-3 and TRBJ1-5; no definite D call. The germline V gene has CDR1 ENHRY and CDR2 SYGVKD. The CDR3 totals 14 residues. V lost 0 bases and J lost 5, with 8 bases in between. CDR3 DNA: TGTGCCATCAGTGAGTCGAAGGTCTATCAGCCCCAGCATTTT. It yields the protein CAISESKVYQPQHF.

This clonotype was counted at least ten times. As DNA, the CDR3 is TGTGCCAGCAGCCCCCTCAGGACAGGGGGCACTGAAGCTTTCTTT. It is translated as CASSPLRTGGTEAFF. This rearrangement joins TRBV5-5 to TRBJ1-1; 10 positions match TRBD1. From germline, CDR1 is SGHKS and CDR2 YYEKEE (reference sequence). The CDR3 covers 15 residues. V dropped 4 bases and J dropped 4; count of bases not matched to a gene: 7.

This clonotype occurred many times. This chain joins TRBV20-1 and TRBJ2-1, with 9 bases aligning to TRBD1. Germline-derived CDR1 and CDR2 are DFQATT and SNEGSKA (reference sequence). J lost 4 bases, V lost 3 bases, and 1 base had no gene match. The CDR3 extends over 13 amino acids. In DNA form, the CDR3 reads TGCAGTGCTAGTGGACAGGGGTACAATGAGCAGTTCTTC. Its translation is CSASGQGYNEQFF.

This clonotype was picked up a small number of times. The chain joins TRBV6-2 or TRBV6-3 to TRBJ2-7; no definite D call. The ends were cut back, 4 bases at V and 0 bases at J, with 7 bases in the middle. The CDR3 is 13 residues long. CDR1 is MNHEY, CDR2 SVGEGT, per germline. Here the CDR3 reads CASSLGNSYEQYF. CDR3 coding DNA: TGTGCCAGCAGTTTGGGGAACTCCTACGAGCAGTACTTC.

This clonotype was recorded a few times. V gene TRBV20-1 combines with J gene TRBJ1-1; possible D gene TRBD1, 5 bases. The CDR3 is made up of 14 amino acids. Trimming removed 7 bases at V and 6 bases at J, with 21 bases between. Germline CDR1 and CDR2: DFQATT and SNEGSKA (reference sequence). The CDR3 sequence: CSGLRGAVFPEAFF. For the CDR3, the DNA is TGCAGTGGACTGCGGGGCGCGGTATTTCCTGAAGCTTTCTTT.

This clonotype was observed many times. The chain carries TRBV2 and TRBJ2-3; D is ambiguous. Germline assignment: CDR1 SNHLY and CDR2 FYNNEI. The CDR3 is made up of 15 amino acids. V was trimmed by 7 bases and J by 0 bases, leaving 14 bases between them. CDR3: CASTKSGGSTDTQYF. The CDR3 DNA is TGTGCCAGCACCAAGTCAGGTGGCAGCACAGATACGCAGTATTTT.

The V gene is TRBV9, the J gene TRBJ2-7; 7 bases agree with TRBD1. With 0 bases clipped from V and 4 bases from J, the junction kept 4 bases outside the gene matches. CDR3 size: 14 residues. Germline loops: CDR1 SGDLS, CDR2 YYNGEE. CDR3 DNA: TGTGCCAGCAGCGTAGATGGCAGGGGGTACGAGCAGTACTTC. Its protein is CASSVDGRGYEQYF.

This clonotype has a count of ten or more. This chain links TRBV2 with TRBJ2-5, with D unclear. The CDR3 is made up of 15 amino acids. Trimming cost V 0 bases and J 1 base, with 9 bases left between them. Germline V gene lookup returns CDR1 SNHLY and CDR2 FYNNEI. The CDR3 DNA reads as TGTGCCAGCAGTGAAGCCCCACCCCGCCAAGAGACCCAGTACTTC. Amino acid sequence: CASSEAPPRQETQYF.

This clonotype was observed many times. V usage is TRBV11-2 and J usage is TRBJ2-7, with D perhaps TRBD2 (5 bases). Germline CDR1 SGHAT, CDR2 FQNNGV. This CDR3 has 15 residues. Trimming took off 3 bases at V and 3 bases at J, with 15 bases between the two ends. The CDR3 DNA follows: TGTGCCAGCAGCTTCGGAGGTTCACCGGACTACGAGCAGTACTTC. It translates to CASSFGGSPDYEQYF. The whole variable domain, filled in from reference TRBV11-2 and TRBJ2-7, reads EAGVAQSPRYKIIEKRQSVAFWCNPISGHATLYWYQQILGQGPKLLIQFQNNGVVDDSQLPKDRFSAERLKGVDSTLKIQPAKLEDSAVYLCASSFGGSPDYEQYFGPGTRLTVT.

V gene TRBV29-1 combines with J gene TRBJ1-2, with D possibly being TRBD1 (5 bases). The CDR3 spans 14 residues. V was pared by 0 bases and J by 0 bases, with 8 bases between. Germline loops: CDR1 SQVTM, CDR2 ANQGSEA. Written as DNA, the CDR3 is TGCAGCGTTGAAGACCGGGGCGCTAACTATGGCTACACCTTC. It translates to CSVEDRGANYGYTF.

This clonotype occurred many times. The gene calls are TRBV20-1 and TRBJ1-1, with D hard to call. Germline V gene sequence: CDR1 DFQATT, CDR2 SNEGSKA (reference sequence). This CDR3 has 13 residues. With 4 bases removed from V and 1 base from J, the gap between germline ends came to 10 bases. The CDR3 nucleotides are TGCAGTGCTAATTCACAGCAGAACACTGAAGCTTTCTTT. Translating gives CSANSQQNTEAFF.

Only a few counts were recorded for this clonotype. The chain employs TRBV29-1 and TRBJ1-4; D is unresolved. The CDR3 has 13 residues. Trimming pared 4 bases from V and 4 bases from J, leaving 10 bases between. CDR1 SQVTM and CDR2 ANQGSEA come from the germline V gene. The CDR3 is CSVVAGSNEKLFF. For the CDR3, the DNA is TGCAGCGTTGTTGCAGGAAGTAATGAAAAACTGTTTTTT.

Many counts were recorded for this clonotype. The rearrangement uses TRBV6-2 or TRBV6-3 and TRBJ2-1; D unclear. Trimming stripped 10 bases from V and 9 bases from J, with 16 bases between. Germline V gene lookup returns CDR1 MNHEY and CDR2 SVGEGT. The CDR3 totals 12 residues. The CDR3 here is CATNSGVGEQFF. CDR3 DNA: TGTGCCACCAACAGTGGAGTAGGTGAGCAGTTCTTC.

This clonotype was counted many times. This chain connects TRBV9 to TRBJ1-4; the D is unclear. V was shortened by 2 bases and J by 4 bases, with 9 bases between the two germline ends. This CDR3 is built from 14 residues. Germline V gives CDR1 SGDLS, CDR2 YYNGEE. CDR3 in DNA: TGTGCCAGCAGCGTGAGACCGCATAATGAAAAACTGTTTTTT. This translates into CASSVRPHNEKLFF.

This clonotype was observed at least ten times. The rearrangement uses TRBV5-5 and TRBJ2-5; D possibly corresponds to TRBD2 (6 bases). Trimming stripped 2 bases from V and 2 bases from J, with 13 bases between. Germline CDR1 reads SGHKS; CDR2 reads YYEKEE (reference sequence). The CDR3 sequence is 15 residues long. The CDR3 is CASSFGGAGQETQYF. The CDR3 DNA is TGTGCCAGCAGCTTTGGCGGTGCGGGGCAAGAGACCCAGTACTTC. Based on the CDR3 plus reference TRBV5-5 and TRBJ2-5, the full variable domain is DAGVTQSPTHLIKTRGQQVTLRCSPISGHKSVSWYQQVLGQGPQFIFQYYEKEERGRGNFPDRFSARQFPNYSSELNVNALLLGDSALYLCASSFGGAGQETQYFGPGTRLLVL.

The chain uses TRBV12-3 or TRBV12-4 and TRBJ2-1; no reliable D call. The V and J ends lost 6 bases and 4 bases respectively, with 10 bases between them. CDR3 length: 13 residues. Here the CDR3 DNA reads TGTGCCAGCAGCCCAATTCGATACAATGAGCAGTTCTTC. It translates to CASSPIRYNEQFF.

This clonotype showed up many times. The rearrangement joins TRBV27 to TRBJ2-2; D not resolved. The germline CDR1 and CDR2 sequences are MNHEY and SMNVEV (reference sequence). The V and J ends lost 2 bases and 6 bases respectively, with 7 bases between them. This CDR3 spans 13 amino acids. CDR3 bases: TGTGCCAGCAGTTTAAGGGATCCCGGGGAGCTGTTTTTT. It encodes CASSLRDPGELFF.

This clonotype was recorded once. The gene calls are TRBV20-1 and TRBJ1-4; TRBD1 might be the D (5 bases). CDR1 is DFQATT, CDR2 SNEGSKA, per germline (reference sequence). Trimming stripped 1 base from V and 4 bases from J, with 16 bases between. The length of the CDR3 is 16 residues. CDR3 sequence reads: CSARADWGRRNEKLFF. The DNA of the CDR3 is TGCAGTGCTAGAGCGGATTGGGGCCGCCGTAATGAAAAACTGTTTTTT.

The table lists this clonotype with many counts. The genes are TRBV6-5 and TRBJ2-1, with 11 bases identical to TRBD2. The V segment lost 3 bases and the J segment 9 bases; nucleotides outside the gene matches: 4. Per the germline V gene, CDR1 is MNHEY and CDR2 is SVGAGI. This CDR3 contains 14 residues. CDR3 coding DNA: TGTGCCAGCAGTTATAGCGGGAGGGCCAGTGAGCAGTTCTTC. As protein: CASSYSGRASEQFF.

This clonotype was picked up many times. The chain is built from TRBV9 and TRBJ1-1; D call uncertain. From germline, CDR1 is SGDLS and CDR2 YYNGEE. The germline V and J ends were trimmed by 0 bases and 1 base, with 7 bases remaining between them. The CDR3 is 14 amino acids. The CDR3 sequence: CASSVVGKNTEAFF. CDR3 DNA: TGTGCCAGCAGCGTAGTTGGCAAGAACACTGAAGCTTTCTTT.

CDR3: CASSINAGGNEKLFF. The CDR3 bases are TGTGCCAGCAGTATTAACGCCGGCGGAAATGAAAAACTGTTTTTT. This chain uses TRBV6-5 with TRBJ1-4; no clear D gene. V lost 5 bases, J lost 5 bases, and 15 bases lay in between. The germline gives CDR1 MNHEY, CDR2 SVGAGI. CDR3 length: 15 amino acids.

This clonotype was picked up many times. Here the CDR3 reads CSVEWTGANTGELFF. Here the CDR3 DNA reads TGCAGCGTTGAATGGACAGGGGCCAACACCGGGGAGCTGTTTTTT. J is TRBJ2-2 and V is TRBV29-1; 9 nucleotides align to TRBD1. The CDR3 covers 15 residues. V dropped 2 bases and J dropped 2; count of bases not matched to a gene: 3. Germline V gives CDR1 SQVTM, CDR2 ANQGSEA.

There are a few counts of this clonotype. The V gene is TRBV29-1, the J gene TRBJ2-7, with a weak D call TRBD1 (6 bases). The CDR3 extends over 13 amino acids. Germline loops: CDR1 SQVTM, CDR2 ANQGSEA. V shed 6 bases and J shed 1 base, with 13 bases lying between them. The CDR3 region is CSVRRDISYEQYF. The CDR3 DNA reads as TGCAGCGTGCGCCGGGACATTTCCTACGAGCAGTACTTC.

The chain has TRBV29-1 and TRBJ2-3; D is unresolved. Deletions cut 4 bases from V and 4 bases from J, with 12 bases between. The germline gives CDR1 SQVTM, CDR2 ANQGSEA. The CDR3 is 13 amino acids. CDR3 nucleotide sequence: TGCAGCGTTGTCGGTAGTACTGCAGATACGCAGTATTTT. Translated: CSVVGSTADTQYF.

In its sample, this clonotype was seen a few times. The chain is built from TRBV4-2 and TRBJ2-7; 7 nucleotides line up with TRBD1. J gave up 5 bases and V 8 bases, and 12 bases lay outside the gene matches. The CDR3 runs 14 residues. Per germline, CDR1 LGHNA and CDR2 YNFKEQ. The CDR3 region is CASGTVTTGHEQYF. Here the CDR3 DNA reads TGTGCCAGCGGAACGGTAACGACAGGGCACGAGCAGTACTTC.